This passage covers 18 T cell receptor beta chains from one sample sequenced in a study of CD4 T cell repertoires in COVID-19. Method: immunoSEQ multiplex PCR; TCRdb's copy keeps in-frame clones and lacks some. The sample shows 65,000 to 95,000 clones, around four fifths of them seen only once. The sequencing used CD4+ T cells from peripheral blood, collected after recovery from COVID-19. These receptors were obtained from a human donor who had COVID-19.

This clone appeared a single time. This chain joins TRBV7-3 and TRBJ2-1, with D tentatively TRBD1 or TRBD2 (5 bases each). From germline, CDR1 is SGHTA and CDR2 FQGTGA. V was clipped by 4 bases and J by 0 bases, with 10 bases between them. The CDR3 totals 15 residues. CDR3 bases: TGTGCCAGCAGCTCCGAGGGGTTCTCCTACAATGAGCAGTTCTTC. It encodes CASSSEGFSYNEQFF.

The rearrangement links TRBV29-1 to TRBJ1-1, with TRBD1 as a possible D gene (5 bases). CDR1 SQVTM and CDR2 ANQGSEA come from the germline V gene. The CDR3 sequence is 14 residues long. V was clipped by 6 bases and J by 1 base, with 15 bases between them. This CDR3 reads CSVRAGGTNTEAFF. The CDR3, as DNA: TGCAGCGTCCGAGCTGGTGGGACGAACACTGAAGCTTTCTTT.

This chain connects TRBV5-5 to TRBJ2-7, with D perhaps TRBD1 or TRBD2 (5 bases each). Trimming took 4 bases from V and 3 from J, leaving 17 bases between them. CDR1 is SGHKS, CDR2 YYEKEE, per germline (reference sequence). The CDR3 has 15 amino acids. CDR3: CASSPPTGAGYEQYF. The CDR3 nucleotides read TGTGCCAGCAGCCCACCGACCGGGGCGGGCTACGAGCAGTACTTC. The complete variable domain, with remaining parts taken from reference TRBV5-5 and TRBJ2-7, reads DAGVTQSPTHLIKTRGQQVTLRCSPISGHKSVSWYQQVLGQGPQFIFQYYEKEERGRGNFPDRFSARQFPNYSSELNVNALLLGDSALYLCASSPPTGAGYEQYFGPGTRLTVT.

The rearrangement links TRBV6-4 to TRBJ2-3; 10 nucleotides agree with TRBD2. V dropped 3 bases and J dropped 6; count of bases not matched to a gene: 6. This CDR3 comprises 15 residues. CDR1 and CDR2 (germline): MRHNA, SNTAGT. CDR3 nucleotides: TGTGCCAGCAGTGAATCGAGCGGGAGGGGTGATACGCAGTATTTT. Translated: CASSESSGRGDTQYF.

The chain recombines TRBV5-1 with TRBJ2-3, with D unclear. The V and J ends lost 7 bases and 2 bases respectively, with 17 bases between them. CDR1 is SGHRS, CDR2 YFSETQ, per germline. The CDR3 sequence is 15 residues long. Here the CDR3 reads CASRPESHSTDTQYF. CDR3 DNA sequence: TGCGCCAGCCGCCCGGAGAGTCATTCCACAGATACGCAGTATTTT.

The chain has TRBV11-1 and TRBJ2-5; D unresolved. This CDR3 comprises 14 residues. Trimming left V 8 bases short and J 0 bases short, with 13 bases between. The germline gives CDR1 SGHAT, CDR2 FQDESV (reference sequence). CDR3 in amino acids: CASRPRLDQETQYF. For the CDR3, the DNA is TGTGCCAGCCGCCCTCGGTTGGACCAAGAGACCCAGTACTTC.

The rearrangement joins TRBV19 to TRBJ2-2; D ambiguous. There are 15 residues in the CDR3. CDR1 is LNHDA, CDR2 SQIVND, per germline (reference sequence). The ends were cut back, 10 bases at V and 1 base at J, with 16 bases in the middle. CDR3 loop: CATKVSPLNTGELFF. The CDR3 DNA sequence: TGTGCCACCAAGGTAAGTCCTCTGAACACCGGGGAGCTGTTTTTT.

CDR3 bases: TGTGCCAGTAGTGACCACGCGGGCAGGATTATAGCCGGGGAGCTGTTTTTT. Translated, it gives CASSDHAGRIIAGELFF. The chain has TRBV19 and TRBJ2-2, with D possibly matching TRBD2 (5 bases). Deletions cut 5 bases from V and 6 bases from J, with 22 bases between. The CDR3 is made up of 17 amino acids. In germline, CDR1 is LNHDA, CDR2 SQIVND (reference sequence).

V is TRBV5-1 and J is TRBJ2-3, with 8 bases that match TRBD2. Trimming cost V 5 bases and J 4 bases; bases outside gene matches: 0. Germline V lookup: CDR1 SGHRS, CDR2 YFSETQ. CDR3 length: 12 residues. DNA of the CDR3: TGCGCCAGCAGGCGGGAGGCAGATACGCAGTATTTT. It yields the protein CASRREADTQYF.

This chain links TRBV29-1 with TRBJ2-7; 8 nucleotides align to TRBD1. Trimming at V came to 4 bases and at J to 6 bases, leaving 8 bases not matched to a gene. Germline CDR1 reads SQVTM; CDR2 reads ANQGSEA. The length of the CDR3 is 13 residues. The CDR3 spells CSVGEQGAAEQYF. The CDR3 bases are TGCAGCGTTGGGGAGCAGGGGGCGGCCGAGCAGTACTTC.

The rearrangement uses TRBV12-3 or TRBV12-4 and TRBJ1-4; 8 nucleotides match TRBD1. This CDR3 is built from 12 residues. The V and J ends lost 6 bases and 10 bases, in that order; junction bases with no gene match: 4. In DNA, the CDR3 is TGTGCCAGCAGGAAGGACAGGGCAAAACTGTTTTTT. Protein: CASRKDRAKLFF.

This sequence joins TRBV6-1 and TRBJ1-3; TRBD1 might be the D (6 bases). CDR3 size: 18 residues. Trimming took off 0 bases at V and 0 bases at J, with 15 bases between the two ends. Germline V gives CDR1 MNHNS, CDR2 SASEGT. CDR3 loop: CASSEAWTADPSGNTIYF. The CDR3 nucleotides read TGTGCCAGCAGTGAAGCTTGGACAGCGGATCCCTCTGGAAACACCATATATTTT.

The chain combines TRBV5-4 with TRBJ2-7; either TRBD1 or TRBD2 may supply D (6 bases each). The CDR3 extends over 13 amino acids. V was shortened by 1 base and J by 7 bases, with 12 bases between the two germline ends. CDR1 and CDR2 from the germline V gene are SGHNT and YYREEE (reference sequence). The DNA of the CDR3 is TGTGCCAGCAGCTTGACGGGGGCCCGGGAGCAGTACTTC. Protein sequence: CASSLTGAREQYF.

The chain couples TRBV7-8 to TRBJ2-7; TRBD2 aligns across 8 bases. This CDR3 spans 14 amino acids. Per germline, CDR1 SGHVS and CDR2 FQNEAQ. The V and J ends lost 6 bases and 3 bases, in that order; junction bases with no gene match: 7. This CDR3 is CASRPGTSNYEQYF. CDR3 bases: TGTGCCAGCAGACCCGGGACTAGTAACTACGAGCAGTACTTC.

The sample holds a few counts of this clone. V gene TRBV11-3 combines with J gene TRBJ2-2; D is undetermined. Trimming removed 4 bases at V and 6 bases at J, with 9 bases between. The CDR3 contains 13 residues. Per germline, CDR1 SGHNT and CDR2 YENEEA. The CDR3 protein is CASSYISAGELFF. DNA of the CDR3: TGTGCCAGCAGCTACATTTCAGCCGGGGAGCTGTTTTTT.

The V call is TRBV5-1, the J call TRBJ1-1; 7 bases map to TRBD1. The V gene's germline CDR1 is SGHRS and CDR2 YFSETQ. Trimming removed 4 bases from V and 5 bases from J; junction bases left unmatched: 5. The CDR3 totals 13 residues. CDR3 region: CASSDLQGTEAFF. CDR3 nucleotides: TGCGCCAGCAGCGATTTACAGGGGACTGAAGCTTTCTTT. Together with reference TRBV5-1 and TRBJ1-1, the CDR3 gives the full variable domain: KAGVTQTPRYLIKTRGQQVTLSCSPISGHRSVSWYQQTPGQGLQFLFEYFSETQRNKGNFPGRFSGRQFSNSRSEMNVSTLELGDSALYLCASSDLQGTEAFFGQGTRLTVV.

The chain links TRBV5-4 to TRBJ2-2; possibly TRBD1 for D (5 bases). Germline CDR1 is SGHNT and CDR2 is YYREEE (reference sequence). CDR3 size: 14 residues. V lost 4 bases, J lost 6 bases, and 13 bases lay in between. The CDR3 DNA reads TGTGCCAGCAGCGTGCAGGGTTGGGCCGGGGAGCTGTTTTTT. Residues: CASSVQGWAGELFF.

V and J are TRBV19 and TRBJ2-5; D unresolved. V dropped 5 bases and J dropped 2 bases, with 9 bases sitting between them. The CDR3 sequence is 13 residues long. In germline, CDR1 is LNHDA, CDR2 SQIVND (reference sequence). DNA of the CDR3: TGTGCCAGTAGTCCCCTTCCGCAAGAGACCCAGTACTTC. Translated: CASSPLPQETQYF.